This T cell receptor beta chain was retrieved from a study of shared clonotypes between healthy human individuals. Study-level information: Aged 18 to 49, the donors were a couple of women and three men.

General study points: Some naive CD4 clonotypes, around 4.7%, turned up in common across several donors. Researchers found naive subsets generally carried larger estimated richness than memory subsets. Only blood was sampled; tissue repertoires likely differ.

This clone came up a few times. Its specificity is not known. Germline V gene lookup returns CDR1 WNHNN and CDR2 SYGVQD (reference sequence). V lost 3 bases to trimming and J lost 1 base, with 10 bases between them. The CDR3 totals 14 residues. Positive CCR7 selection of CD45RO-negative cells yielded the naive CD8 cells, and terminally differentiated effector memory CD45RA+ cells were excluded. Using immunoSEQ multiplex PCR, the repertoire was profiled, and TCRdb retains in-frame clones only, with some absent. Of roughly 2.1 million clones in the sample, about 92% were seen once. Input material: naive CD8+ T cells from PBMCs. The receptor comes from a man between 18 and 35 years old in good health. Some clones in this sample may be carry-over from other donors' samples. The chain has TRBV10-1 and TRBJ2-7; possibly TRBD2 for D (6 bases). The CDR3 sequence: CASSDGGESYEQYF. CDR3 coding DNA: TGCGCCAGCAGTGACGGGGGAGAGTCCTACGAGCAGTACTTC.